The 16 T cell receptor beta chains below come from one sample, sequenced in a study of T cell changes during pregnancy in multiple sclerosis (dated by TCRdb to the late 2010s). Receptor amplification or capture employed the immunoSEQ multiplex PCR assay. TCRdb retrieved this table from immuneACCESS and kept in-frame rearrangements only. Not all clones are present; in checked studies, unresolved V genes account for under half, and no reason is known for the remainder. The sample has approximately 85,000 clones on record, approximately 89% of them singletons. The ten largest clones capture more than 2.5% of the sample. Sequences were derived from peripheral blood, sampled in the first trimester of pregnancy. The receptors were sampled from a female donor with multiple sclerosis, enrolled in a pregnancy study.

This chain connects TRBV28 to TRBJ1-5, with 12 bases lining up with TRBD1. V gave up 3 bases and J gave up 4 bases; unmatched junction bases: 7. CDR1 is MDHEN and CDR2 is SYDVKM in the germline V gene. The CDR3 contains 17 residues. The CDR3: CASSFFGTGGGNQPQHF. The CDR3 DNA sequence: TGTGCCAGCAGTTTTTTCGGGACAGGGGGCGGGAATCAGCCCCAGCATTTT.

V usage is TRBV7-2 and J usage is TRBJ1-5, with TRBD1 matching 8 bases. The CDR3 runs to 15 residues. The germline CDR1 and CDR2 sequences are SGHTA and FQGNSA. Trimming removed 6 bases from V and 5 bases from J; junction bases left unmatched: 9. The CDR3 nucleotides are TGTGCCAGCAGTCCCTTCGGACAGGGACATCAGCCCCAGCATTTT. Residues: CASSPFGQGHQPQHF. The complete variable domain, with remaining parts taken from reference TRBV7-2 and TRBJ1-5, reads GAGVSQSPSNKVTEKGKDVELRCDPISGHTALYWYRQSLGQGLEFLIYFQGNSAPDKSGLPSDRFSAERTGGSVSTLTIQRTQQEDSAVYLCASSPFGQGHQPQHFGDGTRLSIL.

V gene TRBV18 combines with J gene TRBJ1-4; D gene unclear. The V end was cut by 4 bases, the J end by 0 bases, with 18 bases between. Germline CDR1 is KGHSH and CDR2 is LQKENI. The CDR3 loop spans 18 amino acids. CDR3 sequence: CASSHLDGGLSTNEKLFF. CDR3 nucleotide sequence: TGTGCCAGCTCACACCTGGATGGAGGGTTATCAACTAATGAAAAACTGTTTTTT.

The CDR3 bases are TGTGCCAGTAGTCGGATACAGGGGGCTGGGGCCAACGTCCTGACTTTC. Translation: CASSRIQGAGANVLTF. The V call is TRBV19, the J call TRBJ2-6, with 8 bases identical to TRBD1. This CDR3 is built from 16 residues. The germline CDR1 and CDR2 sequences are LNHDA and SQIVND (reference sequence). V lost 5 bases, J lost 2 bases, and 5 bases stayed unmatched.

This chain joins TRBV7-2 and TRBJ1-6; TRBD1 matches 7 bases. Germline CDR1 is SGHTA and CDR2 is FQGNSA. This CDR3 region has 15 residues. Trimming at V came to 1 base and at J to 5 bases, leaving 2 bases not matched to a gene. The CDR3 spells CASSLEGQNNSPLHF. CDR3 DNA sequence: TGTGCCAGCAGCTTAGAGGGACAGAATAATTCACCCCTCCACTTT.

This chain uses TRBV6-1 with TRBJ1-5, with D perhaps TRBD1 (6 bases). Germline CDR1 is MNHNS and CDR2 is SASEGT. The CDR3 sequence is 14 residues long. V lost 2 bases to trimming and J lost 1 base, with 6 bases between them. The CDR3 spells CASSETGSNQPQHF. DNA of the CDR3: TGTGCCAGCAGTGAAACAGGGAGCAATCAGCCCCAGCATTTT.

The rearrangement uses TRBV27 and TRBJ1-2; 7 bases are shared with TRBD1. The CDR3 loop spans 14 amino acids. The V gene's germline CDR1 is MNHEY and CDR2 SMNVEV (reference sequence). The junction had 8 bases not matched to a gene; V was cut back by 6 bases and J by 4 bases. CDR3 sequence: CASRRQGGGYGYTF. The CDR3 nucleotides read TGTGCCAGCAGACGACAGGGTGGTGGCTATGGCTACACCTTC.

The V call is TRBV7-2, the J call TRBJ1-6, with 7 bases aligning to TRBD1. The J segment lost 6 bases and the V segment lost 8 bases, leaving 4 bases of the junction unmatched. Germline V CDR1 and CDR2: SGHTA, FQGNSA. This CDR3 spans 13 amino acids. CDR3 sequence (DNA): TGTGCCAGCGGCCGGGACAGTAATTCACCCCTCCACTTT. This codes for CASGRDSNSPLHF.

The chain uses TRBV5-1 and TRBJ1-1; tentatively, D is TRBD1 (5 bases). Germline V gene sequence: CDR1 SGHRS, CDR2 YFSETQ. The CDR3 has 13 residues. V was clipped by 3 bases and J by 4 bases, with 10 bases between them. CDR3 residues: CASSSRDGTEAFF. The CDR3 DNA reads TGCGCCAGCAGCTCCAGGGATGGCACTGAAGCTTTCTTT.

The CDR3, as DNA: TGTGCCTGGAAGGGGGGGTCCTACGAGCAGTACTTC. Its protein product is CAWKGGSYEQYF. This chain links TRBV30 with TRBJ2-7; weak D call: TRBD2 (7 bases). The germline V gene encodes CDR1 GTSNPN and CDR2 SVGIG (reference sequence). V lost 4 bases to trimming and J lost 1 base, with 8 bases between them. The CDR3 covers 12 residues. The whole variable domain, remainder taken from reference TRBV30 and TRBJ2-7, is SQTIHQWPATLVQPVGSPLSLECTVEGTSNPNLYWYRQAAGRGLQLLFYSVGIGQISSEVPQNLSASRPQDRQFILSSKKLLLSDSGFYLCAWKGGSYEQYFGPGTRLTVT.

The chain recombines TRBV19 with TRBJ1-5, with 7 positions matching TRBD1. The CDR3 length is 13 residues. Germline CDR1 LNHDA, CDR2 SQIVND (reference sequence). The junction had 3 bases not matched to a gene; V was cut back by 5 bases and J by 5 bases. CDR3 DNA: TGTGCCAGTAGTCGACAGGGAGATCAGCCCCAGCATTTT. Translated, it gives CASSRQGDQPQHF.

This clone has a single count. The V call is TRBV28, the J call TRBJ1-6; TRBD1 might be the D (6 bases). From germline, CDR1 is MDHEN and CDR2 SYDVKM. CDR3 length: 13 residues. Between the trimmed V and J ends, which lost 7 bases and 9 bases, there was a span of 13 bases. The CDR3 DNA reads as TGTGCCAGCATGTCGGGGACATTTTCACCCCTCCACTTT. Protein product: CASMSGTFSPLHF.

The chain recombines TRBV7-6 with TRBJ2-5, with D tentatively TRBD1 (5 bases). The J call is doubtful: the DNA matches TRBJ2-7 better. This CDR3 comprises 14 residues. Germline V gene sequence: CDR1 SGHVS, CDR2 FNYEAQ. The CDR3 loop is CASSLGQGHYEQYF. The CDR3, as DNA: TGTGCCAGCAGCTTAGGGCAGGGCCACTACGAGCAGTACTTC.

The chain is built from TRBV28 and TRBJ1-2; no reliable D call. Trimming cost V 6 bases and J 3 bases, with 8 bases left between them. CDR1 MDHEN and CDR2 SYDVKM come from the germline V gene. This CDR3 has 12 residues. CDR3 sequence: CASSGDHYGYTF. Written as DNA, the CDR3 is TGTGCCAGCAGCGGAGATCACTATGGCTACACCTTC.

The chain combines TRBV5-1 with TRBJ1-2; 7 bases are a match to TRBD1. Germline loops: CDR1 SGHRS, CDR2 YFSETQ. Losses at the gene ends were 5 bases for V and 4 bases for J; bases not matched to a gene: 5. The CDR3 covers 13 residues. Here the CDR3 reads CASRPQGTYGYTF. In DNA, the CDR3 is TGCGCCAGCAGACCACAGGGGACCTATGGCTACACCTTC. Together with reference TRBV5-1 and TRBJ1-2, the CDR3 gives the full variable domain: KAGVTQTPRYLIKTRGQQVTLSCSPISGHRSVSWYQQTPGQGLQFLFEYFSETQRNKGNFPGRFSGRQFSNSRSEMNVSTLELGDSALYLCASRPQGTYGYTFGSGTRLTVV.

The J gene is TRBJ2-1, the V gene TRBV30, with 8 bases fitting TRBD2. The CDR3 totals 13 residues. The V gene end was trimmed by 5 bases and the J gene end by 9 bases; junction bases not matched to a gene: 9. Germline CDR1 and CDR2: GTSNPN and SVGIG (reference sequence). The CDR3 DNA follows: TGTGCCTGGCGCAGAGCGGGGGTTCTTGAGCAGTTCTTC. This sequence encodes CAWRRAGVLEQFF.